The 30 T cell receptor beta chains in this list originate from one sample, sequenced in a study of T cell responses to AZD1222 COVID-19 vaccine. Profiling relied on immunoSEQ multiplex PCR, and the TCRdb table lists in-frame clones only, not all of them. The sample has 33,000 or so clones, approximately 87% seen once. The material was peripheral blood, obtained 28 days after the second AZD1222 dose. Source of these receptors: an adult who received the AZD1222 COVID-19 vaccine.

The V and J genes are TRBV2 and TRBJ2-5; D ambiguous. This CDR3 comprises 14 residues. From germline, CDR1 is SNHLY and CDR2 FYNNEI. With 3 bases removed from V and 2 bases from J, the gap between germline ends came to 10 bases. The CDR3 DNA sequence: TGTGCCAGCAGTGACGGTAGAGCTCAAGAGACCCAGTACTTC. Translated, it gives CASSDGRAQETQYF.

The rearrangement links TRBV5-6 to TRBJ1-2, with D maybe TRBD1 (5 bases). Between the trimmed V and J ends, which lost 2 bases and 1 base, there was a span of 9 bases. From germline, CDR1 is SGHDT and CDR2 YYEEEE. This CDR3 has 14 residues. The CDR3 here is CASSFRGDNYGYTF. CDR3 bases: TGTGCCAGCAGCTTCCGGGGCGATAACTATGGCTACACCTTC.

This clone was seen only a few times. The chain is built from TRBV4-3 and TRBJ1-2; 7 bases fit TRBD1. In germline, CDR1 is LGHNA, CDR2 YSLEER. J was trimmed by 4 bases and V by 3 bases; bases with no gene match: 5. This CDR3 has 14 amino acids. In nucleotides, the CDR3 is TGCGCCAGCAGCCAGGAACAGGGGACCTATGGCTACACCTTC. Protein product: CASSQEQGTYGYTF.

The J gene is TRBJ2-3, the V gene TRBV29-1, with 7 bases matching TRBD2. CDR3 length equals 13 residues. Germline V gene data show CDR1 as SQVTM and CDR2 as ANQGSEA. The junction had 5 bases not matched to a gene; V was cut back by 4 bases and J by 4 bases. The CDR3 loop reads CSVGGGGSDTQYF. The CDR3 coding sequence is TGCAGCGTTGGGGGCGGGGGTTCAGATACGCAGTATTTT.

The chain has TRBV9 and TRBJ1-6, with a possible D match to TRBD1 (6 bases). V was shortened by 0 bases and J by 11 bases, with 15 bases between the two germline ends. The length of the CDR3 is 15 residues. CDR1 SGDLS and CDR2 YYNGEE come from the germline V gene. Written as DNA, the CDR3 is TGTGCCAGCAGCGTAGGCCCGACAGGCGATACACCCCTCCACTTT. It codes for CASSVGPTGDTPLHF.

This rearrangement joins TRBV2 to TRBJ2-3, with 8 bases lining up with TRBD1. Germline trimming cut 6 bases from V and 5 bases from J; bases unmatched to any gene: 10. CDR3 length equals 15 residues. CDR1 is SNHLY and CDR2 is FYNNEI in the germline V gene. DNA for the CDR3: TGTGCCAGCAGCATTCAGGGGGCGCGGAAAGATACGCAGTATTTT. Translating gives CASSIQGARKDTQYF.

This clone was observed once. The chain recombines TRBV12-5 with TRBJ1-2; no reliable D call. V lost 5 bases, J lost 8 bases, and 9 bases lay in between. CDR3 length: 11 amino acids. The V gene's germline CDR1 is LGHNT and CDR2 FRNRAP. CDR3 in amino acids: CASGAMRGYTF. Written as DNA, the CDR3 is TGTGCTAGTGGTGCCATGAGAGGCTACACCTTC. The full variable domain, its missing parts supplied by reference TRBV12-5 and TRBJ1-2, is DARVTQTPRHKVTEMGQEVTMRCQPILGHNTVFWYRQTMMQGLELLAYFRNRAPLDDSGMPKDRFSAEMPDATLATLKIQPSEPRDSAVYFCASGAMRGYTFGSGTRLTVV.

V is TRBV6-1 and J is TRBJ1-2; 12 nucleotides align to TRBD1. The germline gives CDR1 MNHNS, CDR2 SASEGT. V shed 2 bases and J 4 bases; nucleotides not matched to a gene: 5. The CDR3 covers 16 residues. The CDR3 loop reads CASSELGTGGLYGYTF. For the CDR3, the DNA is TGTGCCAGCAGTGAATTAGGGACAGGGGGCCTCTATGGCTACACCTTC.

This rearrangement joins TRBV7-8 to TRBJ1-6; D not resolved. Deletions cut 6 bases from V and 0 bases from J, with 15 bases between. The length of the CDR3 is 17 residues. Germline lookup yields CDR1 SGHVS and CDR2 FQNEAQ. CDR3: CASSPPAKSSYNSPLHF. As DNA, the CDR3 is TGTGCCAGCAGTCCCCCGGCCAAGAGCTCCTATAATTCACCCCTCCACTTT.

The V gene is TRBV5-1, the J gene TRBJ1-1; D is unresolved. Trimming cost V 1 base and J 0 bases, with 13 bases left between them. Per the germline V gene, CDR1 is SGHRS and CDR2 is YFSETQ. This CDR3 contains 16 residues. CDR3 in DNA: TGCGCCAGCAGCTTGCGGCGGGGATCGATGAACACTGAAGCTTTCTTT. Translated, it gives CASSLRRGSMNTEAFF. The whole variable domain, remainder taken from reference TRBV5-1 and TRBJ1-1, is KAGVTQTPRYLIKTRGQQVTLSCSPISGHRSVSWYQQTPGQGLQFLFEYFSETQRNKGNFPGRFSGRQFSNSRSEMNVSTLELGDSALYLCASSLRRGSMNTEAFFGQGTRLTVV.

The DNA of the CDR3 is TGTGCCAGCAGTTACTACGGGTTGGGCCAAGAGACCCAGTACTTC. Its protein is CASSYYGLGQETQYF. The gene calls are TRBV6-5 and TRBJ2-5; no clear D. Trimming took 1 base from V and 1 from J, leaving 10 bases between them. The germline V gene encodes CDR1 MNHEY and CDR2 SVGAGI. The CDR3 runs 15 residues.

The genes are TRBV15 and TRBJ1-1; D might be TRBD1 (5 bases). V dropped 0 bases and J dropped 10 bases, with 15 bases sitting between them. Germline V CDR1 and CDR2: LNHNV, YYDKDF (reference sequence). The CDR3 runs 14 residues. DNA for the CDR3: TGTGCCACCAGCAGAGATGGGCGGGGCCAAGGAGCTTTCTTT. Translating gives CATSRDGRGQGAFF.

The chain recombines TRBV9 with TRBJ1-6; no clear D gene. With 0 bases removed from V and 10 bases from J, the gap between germline ends came to 8 bases. Germline V gives CDR1 SGDLS, CDR2 YYNGEE. This CDR3 is built from 13 residues. This CDR3 is CASSVAPESPLHF. As DNA, the CDR3 is TGTGCCAGCAGCGTAGCTCCAGAATCACCCCTCCACTTT.

V and J are TRBV7-2 and TRBJ2-1; D ambiguous. Germline loops: CDR1 SGHTA, CDR2 FQGNSA. The CDR3 is made up of 12 amino acids. CDR3 region: CATNSGPNEQFF. CDR3 DNA sequence: TGTGCGACAAACAGTGGGCCCAATGAGCAGTTCTTC.

V usage is TRBV9 and J usage is TRBJ1-6; no definite D call. The CDR3 has 14 amino acids. The germline gives CDR1 SGDLS, CDR2 YYNGEE. V was shortened by 3 bases and J by 7 bases, with 11 bases between the two germline ends. The CDR3 DNA follows: TGTGCCAGCAGCGCCGGACTGGAAAATTCACCCCTCCACTTT. Translated: CASSAGLENSPLHF.

V usage is TRBV19 and J usage is TRBJ2-7; 7 nucleotides line up with TRBD1. V lost 4 bases to trimming and J lost 7 bases; unmatched junction nucleotides: 13. Germline V gene lookup returns CDR1 LNHDA and CDR2 SQIVND (reference sequence). This CDR3 is 15 amino acids long. CDR3 sequence reads: CASSTGQTRMGEQYF. CDR3 nucleotides: TGTGCCAGTAGTACGGGACAGACCAGGATGGGGGAGCAGTACTTC.

This clone came up once. The rearrangement joins TRBV7-2 to TRBJ1-4; a possible D gene is TRBD1 (6 bases). The CDR3 spans 14 residues. Germline CDR1 reads SGHTA; CDR2 reads FQGNSA. The germline V and J ends were trimmed by 2 bases and 7 bases, with 11 bases remaining between them. This CDR3 is CASSLRRGAEKLFF. The CDR3 nucleotides are TGTGCCAGCAGCTTACGCAGGGGAGCTGAAAAACTGTTTTTT.

The CDR3: CASSQSGGGETQYF. DNA of the CDR3: TGTGCCAGCAGCCAATCCGGGGGCGGAGAGACCCAGTACTTC. This rearrangement joins TRBV14 to TRBJ2-5; tentatively, D is TRBD1 or TRBD2 (6 bases each). The CDR3 has 14 amino acids. Per germline, CDR1 SGHDN and CDR2 FVKESK. V lost 2 bases and J 4 bases, leaving 11 bases between the germline ends.

This rearrangement joins TRBV5-4 to TRBJ2-3; D not certain. The V gene lost 0 bases and the J gene lost 4 bases, with 9 bases spanning the gap. The CDR3 contains 14 residues. Germline V gene lookup returns CDR1 SGHNT and CDR2 YYREEE (reference sequence). DNA for the CDR3: TGTGCCAGCAGCTTGGTAGGTAGTGCAGATACGCAGTATTTT. This translates into CASSLVGSADTQYF.

The rearrangement uses TRBV11-2 and TRBJ2-3, with a possible D match to TRBD1 (6 bases). V lost 4 bases and J lost 4, with 18 bases in between. This CDR3 comprises 16 residues. Germline-derived CDR1 and CDR2 are SGHAT and FQNNGV. As DNA, the CDR3 is TGTGCCAGCAGCTACCGACAGGATTTGCGCTCAGATACGCAGTATTTT. Translating gives CASSYRQDLRSDTQYF.

This clone came up once. CDR3 protein: CASSQSHEGPYNSPLHF. Written as DNA, the CDR3 is TGTGCCAGCAGCCAAAGCCACGAGGGGCCCTATAATTCACCCCTCCACTTT. This sequence joins TRBV14 and TRBJ1-6; a weak D match, TRBD1 (5 bases). Germline V gives CDR1 SGHDN, CDR2 FVKESK. V shed 2 bases and J shed 2 bases, with 13 bases lying between them. CDR3 length equals 17 residues.

The chain couples TRBV20-1 to TRBJ1-2; 9 bases align to TRBD1. With V trimmed by 5 bases and J by 9 bases, 4 bases remained unmatched. The CDR3 sequence is 11 residues long. Germline CDR1 DFQATT, CDR2 SNEGSKA (reference sequence). CDR3 in amino acids: CSAWDRDRYTF. The CDR3 nucleotides are TGCAGTGCTTGGGACAGGGATCGCTACACCTTC.

J is TRBJ2-2 and V is TRBV7-2; no firm D call. CDR3 length: 13 residues. The germline V gene encodes CDR1 SGHTA and CDR2 FQGNSA. The ends were cut back, 4 bases at V and 5 bases at J, with 8 bases in the middle. The CDR3 DNA follows: TGTGCCAGCAGCTCCCTTTGGACCGGGGAGCTGTTTTTT. Translating it yields CASSSLWTGELFF.

The gene calls are TRBV7-9 and TRBJ2-5, with a weak D call TRBD1 (6 bases). The CDR3 contains 16 residues. The germline V gene has CDR1 SEHNR and CDR2 FQNEAQ (reference sequence). V lost 5 bases and J lost 1, with 17 bases in between. CDR3 residues: CASSLPFQTGQETQYF. The DNA of the CDR3 is TGTGCCAGCAGCCTCCCCTTCCAGACAGGCCAAGAGACCCAGTACTTC.

This sequence joins TRBV5-1 and TRBJ2-3; 7 nucleotides agree with TRBD1. CDR3 size: 12 residues. After removal of 5 bases from V and 5 bases from J, the junction contained 2 bases not matched to a gene. Germline CDR1 SGHRS, CDR2 YFSETQ. In DNA form, the CDR3 reads TGCGCCAGCAGTCGACAGGGAGATACGCAGTATTTT. This encodes CASSRQGDTQYF.

This clone has only one observation. The genes are TRBV30 and TRBJ2-7; 7 bases are shared with TRBD1. Germline CDR1 and CDR2: GTSNPN and SVGIG (reference sequence). The CDR3 runs 14 residues. The V gene end was trimmed by 1 base and the J gene end by 8 bases; junction bases not matched to a gene: 11. In nucleotides, the CDR3 is TGTGCCTGGAGTGCCCCTTACAGGGGTGGAAAGCAGTACTTC. Its translation is CAWSAPYRGGKQYF. Full variable domain (outside the CDR3, taken from reference TRBV30 and TRBJ2-7): SQTIHQWPATLVQPVGSPLSLECTVEGTSNPNLYWYRQAAGRGLQLLFYSVGIGQISSEVPQNLSASRPQDRQFILSSKKLLLSDSGFYLCAWSAPYRGGKQYFGPGTRLTVT.

The J gene is TRBJ1-3, the V gene TRBV7-8; D ambiguous. The CDR3 totals 14 residues. Germline CDR1 SGHVS, CDR2 FQNEAQ. Trimming left V 5 bases short and J 0 bases short, with 8 bases between. In nucleotides, the CDR3 is TGTGCCAGCAGCCAAAGAGGCTCTGGAAACACCATATATTTT. Its protein product is CASSQRGSGNTIYF.

The chain uses TRBV21-1 and TRBJ1-4; TRBD1, the table's D call, lacks a check against the DNA. TRBV21-1 is a recognized pseudogene. The CDR3 consists of 15 residues. The CDR3 region has the DNA TGTGCCAGCAGCAATGTACAGGGGGCTGGTGAAAAACTGTTTTTT. This gives the protein CASSNVQGAGEKLFF.

CDR3 in DNA: TGTGCCAGCAGCAGGCGTGGGTCCAACTATGGCTACACCTTC. Amino acids: CASSRRGSNYGYTF. The chain employs TRBV5-4 and TRBJ1-2; unclear D gene. This CDR3 is 14 amino acids long. With 4 bases removed from V and 2 bases from J, the gap between germline ends came to 12 bases. CDR1 and CDR2 (germline): SGHNT, YYREEE (reference sequence).

V is TRBV18 and J is TRBJ2-1; D gene uncertain. V lost 0 bases, J lost 5 bases, and 2 bases lay in between. CDR1 and CDR2 (germline): KGHSH, LQKENI. This CDR3 region has 12 residues. In DNA form, the CDR3 reads TGTGCCAGCTCACCACCTGACAATGAGCAGTTCTTC. It is translated as CASSPPDNEQFF.